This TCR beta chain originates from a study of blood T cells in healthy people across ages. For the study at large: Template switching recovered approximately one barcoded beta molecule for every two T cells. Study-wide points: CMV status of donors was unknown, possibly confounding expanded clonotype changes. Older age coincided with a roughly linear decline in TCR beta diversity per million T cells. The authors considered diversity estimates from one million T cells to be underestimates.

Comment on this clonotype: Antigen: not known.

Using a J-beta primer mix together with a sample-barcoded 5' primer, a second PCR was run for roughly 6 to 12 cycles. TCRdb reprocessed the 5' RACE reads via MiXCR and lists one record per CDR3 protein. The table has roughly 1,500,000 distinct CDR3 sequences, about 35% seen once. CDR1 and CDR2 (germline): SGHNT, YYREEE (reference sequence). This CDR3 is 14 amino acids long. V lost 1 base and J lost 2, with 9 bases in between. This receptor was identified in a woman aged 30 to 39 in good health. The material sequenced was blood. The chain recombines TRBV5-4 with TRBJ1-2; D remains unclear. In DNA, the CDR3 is TGTGCCAGCAGCTTGAAGGGAGTGAACTATGGCTACACCTTC. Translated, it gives CASSLKGVNYGYTF.